The next 24 T cell receptor beta chains were all read from a single sample in a study of blood T cells in healthy people across ages. With a J-beta primer mix and a sample-barcoded 5' primer, a second PCR ran about 7 to 12 cycles. Each CDR3 protein is one row after TCRdb ran MiXCR on the 5' RACE reads. This sample yields hundreds of thousands of distinct CDR3 sequences, of which about half are seen a single time; 15% to 20% belongs to the top ten. The sample comprised blood. Receptor source: an elderly man in good health.

This clonotype was counted many times. The chain employs TRBV15 and TRBJ2-3; weak D call: TRBD2 (5 bases). The CDR3 loop spans 16 amino acids. Trimming shortened V by 1 base and J by 0 bases, and 11 bases separated the two germline ends. Germline CDR1 reads LNHNV; CDR2 reads YYDKDF (reference sequence). The CDR3 region has the DNA TGTGCCACCAGCAGAGTCTCCCCGGGAAGCACAGATACGCAGTATTTT. Translating it yields CATSRVSPGSTDTQYF.

The V and J genes are TRBV9 and TRBJ1-6; tentative D call: TRBD1 (5 bases). V lost 3 bases and J lost 6, with 16 bases in between. The CDR3 runs to 16 residues. CDR1 is SGDLS and CDR2 is YYNGEE in the germline V gene. The CDR3 spells CASSDRGAGGNSPLHF. The CDR3 DNA reads as TGTGCCAGCAGCGACCGCGGTGCCGGGGGTAATTCACCCCTCCACTTT.

This clonotype was observed a handful of times. The CDR3 DNA follows: TGTGCCAGCAGCCGAAAAGGACTAGTTTTGGAGACCCAGTACTTC. The encoded protein is CASSRKGLVLETQYF. This sequence joins TRBV3-1 and TRBJ2-5, with 7 bases aligning to TRBD2. This CDR3 region has 15 residues. The J segment lost 5 bases and the V segment lost 4 bases, leaving 10 bases of the junction unmatched. CDR1 LGHDT and CDR2 YNNKEL come from the germline V gene (reference sequence).

CDR3 DNA sequence: TGTGCCAGCAGCTCCCCTAAGCTGGGGGATCTGAACACTGAAGCTTTCTTT. Protein sequence: CASSSPKLGDLNTEAFF. The J gene is TRBJ1-1, the V gene TRBV11-1, with D maybe TRBD1 (5 bases). V was shortened by 4 bases and J by 0 bases, with 18 bases between the two germline ends. This CDR3 spans 17 amino acids. Germline V gives CDR1 SGHAT, CDR2 FQDESV (reference sequence).

This clonotype was seen more than once but under ten times. This chain links TRBV20-1 with TRBJ1-5; the D gene is possibly TRBD1 (5 bases). Germline CDR1 and CDR2: DFQATT and SNEGSKA (reference sequence). V was clipped by 1 base and J by 3 bases, with 13 bases between them. The CDR3 covers 15 residues. CDR3 nucleotides: TGCAGTGCTAGAGGGGGGAGGGATCCCAATCAGCCCCAGCATTTT. Translating it yields CSARGGRDPNQPQHF.

The gene calls are TRBV2 and TRBJ1-5, with D perhaps matching TRBD1 (6 bases). This CDR3 spans 14 amino acids. V was clipped by 3 bases and J by 2 bases, with 8 bases between them. Per the germline V gene, CDR1 is SNHLY and CDR2 is FYNNEI. CDR3 sequence: CASSDRGGNQPQHF. The CDR3 DNA is TGTGCCAGCAGTGACAGGGGAGGCAATCAGCCCCAGCATTTT.

The rearrangement joins TRBV7-8 to TRBJ1-5; possible D gene TRBD1, 5 bases. CDR1 is SGHVS, CDR2 FQNEAQ, per germline. The V end lost 2 bases, the J end lost 6 bases, and 11 bases lay between the germline ends. The CDR3 runs to 14 residues. For the CDR3, the DNA is TGTGCCAGCAGCTTAAGAACAGGCGTTCAGCCCCAGCATTTT. It yields the protein CASSLRTGVQPQHF.

The chain joins TRBV28 to TRBJ2-1, with D tentatively TRBD1 or TRBD2 (6 bases each). The V end was cut by 3 bases, the J end by 10 bases, with 19 bases between. This CDR3 contains 15 residues. Germline-derived CDR1 and CDR2 are MDHEN and SYDVKM. The CDR3 loop is CASSLRGTERDEQFF. The CDR3 DNA sequence: TGTGCCAGCAGTTTGAGGGGGACTGAAAGGGACGAGCAGTTCTTC.

The chain links TRBV12-5 to TRBJ2-3; 9 bases are a match to TRBD2. Germline trimming cut 6 bases from V and 7 bases from J; bases unmatched to any gene: 11. The CDR3 sequence is 15 residues long. The germline V gene encodes CDR1 LGHNT and CDR2 FRNRAP. CDR3 in amino acids: CASGQEWAGGNTQYF. CDR3 DNA: TGTGCTAGTGGGCAGGAGTGGGCGGGAGGGAATACGCAGTATTTT. Full variable domain (missing parts from reference TRBV12-5 and TRBJ2-3): DARVTQTPRHKVTEMGQEVTMRCQPILGHNTVFWYRQTMMQGLELLAYFRNRAPLDDSGMPKDRFSAEMPDATLATLKIQPSEPRDSAVYFCASGQEWAGGNTQYFGPGTRLTVL.

This clonotype was counted between two and nine times. The CDR3 sequence: CASRDKLGTDTQYF. The CDR3, as DNA: TGTGCCAGCAGGGACAAATTGGGCACAGATACGCAGTATTTT. The rearrangement uses TRBV6-5 and TRBJ2-3; maybe TRBD1 (5 bases). Germline CDR1 and CDR2: MNHEY and SVGAGI. The CDR3 loop spans 14 amino acids. V gave up 6 bases and J gave up 1 base, with 11 bases separating them.

The chain recombines TRBV9 with TRBJ2-2; D is ambiguous. This CDR3 region has 16 residues. Germline V CDR1 and CDR2: SGDLS, YYNGEE. The V end was cut by 5 bases, the J end by 0 bases, with 14 bases between. The CDR3 DNA sequence: TGTGCCAGCAGTCTCCGGAGAACCACGAACACCGGGGAGCTGTTTTTT. This gives the protein CASSLRRTTNTGELFF.

This clonotype was counted between two and nine times. The chain has TRBV5-1 and TRBJ2-7; 14 nucleotides agree with TRBD2. CDR3 length: 15 residues. With V trimmed by 4 bases and J by 7 bases, 7 bases remained unmatched. CDR1 and CDR2 from the germline V gene are SGHRS and YFSETQ. The CDR3 DNA sequence: TGCGCCAGCAGCAACGGGACTAGCGGGAGTCGAGAGCAGTACTTC. It codes for CASSNGTSGSREQYF.

Regarding this clonotype: Germline is not matched at one junction end, which may reflect a read error. The rearrangement uses TRBV7-2 and TRBJ2-1; D may be TRBD2 (6 bases). The CDR3 spans 15 residues. CDR1 is SGHTA and CDR2 is FQGNSA in the germline V gene. CDR3 region: CASTLVSGSYNEQFF. DNA of the CDR3: TGTGCCAGCACCTTAGTTAGCGGAAGCTACAATGAGCAGTTCTTC.

This clonotype was seen repeatedly, ten times or more. The chain recombines TRBV20-1 with TRBJ2-5; 8 bases match TRBD2. V lost 4 bases and J lost 4; bases outside the gene matches: 8. This CDR3 comprises 14 residues. CDR1 is DFQATT and CDR2 is SNEGSKA in the germline V gene (reference sequence). CDR3 nucleotides: TGCAGTGCTACCCCGGGACTAGTATTAGAGACCCAGTACTTC. It specifies CSATPGLVLETQYF.

This rearrangement joins TRBV29-1 to TRBJ2-1; D is perhaps TRBD1 (6 bases). The V and J ends lost 4 bases and 0 bases respectively, with 16 bases between them. Germline V lookup: CDR1 SQVTM, CDR2 ANQGSEA. The CDR3 loop spans 16 amino acids. CDR3 amino acids: CSVAPSWDTSYNEQFF. The CDR3 coding sequence is TGCAGCGTTGCACCCTCTTGGGACACCTCCTACAATGAGCAGTTCTTC.

The chain recombines TRBV14 with TRBJ2-5; D remains unclear. Near its end, the DNA agrees better with TRBJ2-7, so the J call may be wrong. CDR1 SGHDN and CDR2 FVKESK come from the germline V gene. This CDR3 contains 14 residues. This CDR3 is CASSQGAGQYEQYF. For the CDR3, the DNA is TGTGCCAGCAGCCAAGGTGCTGGCCAGTACGAGCAGTACTTC.

CDR3 coding DNA: TGTGCCAGCAGCGTAGTCAGCCAGTCGACGCAGTATTTT. It is translated as CASSVVSQSTQYF. The rearrangement joins TRBV9 to TRBJ2-3; unclear D gene. V was shortened by 0 bases and J by 9 bases, with 11 bases between the two germline ends. The CDR3 extends over 13 amino acids. The germline V gene has CDR1 SGDLS and CDR2 YYNGEE.

This chain connects TRBV5-1 to TRBJ2-1; 9 bases line up with TRBD2. CDR1 and CDR2 from the germline V gene are SGHRS and YFSETQ. J was trimmed by 13 bases and V by 0 bases; bases with no gene match: 8. The CDR3 has 14 residues. CDR3 DNA sequence: TGCGCCAGCAGCTTGGAGCTAGCGGGGACTCAACAGTTCTTC. This translates into CASSLELAGTQQFF.

The rearrangement uses TRBV6-5 and TRBJ2-5; D ambiguous. Between the trimmed V and J ends, which lost 2 bases and 2 bases, there was a span of 9 bases. The CDR3 runs to 14 residues. In germline, CDR1 is MNHEY, CDR2 SVGAGI. CDR3: CASSYSTFQETQYF. The CDR3, as DNA: TGTGCCAGCAGTTACAGCACATTTCAAGAGACCCAGTACTTC.

This chain links TRBV7-2 with TRBJ2-1, with 7 bases lining up with TRBD2. V trimming: 4 bases; J trimming: 6 bases; junction bases outside the gene matches: 6. The CDR3 has 14 amino acids. The V gene's germline CDR1 is SGHTA and CDR2 FQGNSA. CDR3 sequence: CASSWGGLVNEQFF. The CDR3 coding sequence is TGTGCCAGCAGCTGGGGGGGGTTAGTCAATGAGCAGTTCTTC.

This clonotype was found a few times. The rearrangement uses TRBV5-1 and TRBJ2-4; either TRBD1 or TRBD2 may supply D (6 bases each). The CDR3 has 14 residues. V was clipped by 0 bases and J by 6 bases, with 10 bases between them. Germline-derived CDR1 and CDR2 are SGHRS and YFSETQ. As DNA, the CDR3 is TGCGCCAGCAGCTTGGGAGGGGGGCCAAACATTCAGTACTTC. Translation: CASSLGGGPNIQYF.

The chain has TRBV21-1 and TRBJ2-5; the table's D call, TRBD2, was not checked against the DNA. TRBV21-1 is a pseudogene locus. The CDR3 is 13 residues long. The CDR3 coding sequence is TGTGCCAACCCGCGGTCCCGGATGAGGACCCAGTACTTC. Translating it yields CANPRSRMRTQYF.

The table lists this clonotype with a few counts. The V and J genes are TRBV7-2 and TRBJ2-2; 13 nucleotides agree with TRBD2. After removal of 1 base from V and 1 base from J, the junction contained 3 bases not matched to a gene. The germline V gene has CDR1 SGHTA and CDR2 FQGNSA. The CDR3 is 18 residues long. The CDR3: CASSLDWTSGRNTGELFF. In DNA form, the CDR3 reads TGTGCCAGCAGCTTAGATTGGACTAGCGGGAGGAACACCGGGGAGCTGTTTTTT.

V gene TRBV28 combines with J gene TRBJ2-7; D not certain. The CDR3 covers 15 residues. Germline-derived CDR1 and CDR2 are MDHEN and SYDVKM. V was clipped by 3 bases and J by 5 bases, with 17 bases between them. The CDR3 spells CASSFATEPGHEQYF. The CDR3 region has the DNA TGTGCCAGCAGTTTCGCCACAGAACCGGGCCACGAGCAGTACTTC. Together with reference TRBV28 and TRBJ2-7, the CDR3 gives the full variable domain: DVKVTQSSRYLVKRTGEKVFLECVQDMDHENMFWYRQDPGLGLRLIYFSYDVKMKEKGDIPEGYSVSREKKERFSLILESASTNQTSMYLCASSFATEPGHEQYFGPGTRLTVT.